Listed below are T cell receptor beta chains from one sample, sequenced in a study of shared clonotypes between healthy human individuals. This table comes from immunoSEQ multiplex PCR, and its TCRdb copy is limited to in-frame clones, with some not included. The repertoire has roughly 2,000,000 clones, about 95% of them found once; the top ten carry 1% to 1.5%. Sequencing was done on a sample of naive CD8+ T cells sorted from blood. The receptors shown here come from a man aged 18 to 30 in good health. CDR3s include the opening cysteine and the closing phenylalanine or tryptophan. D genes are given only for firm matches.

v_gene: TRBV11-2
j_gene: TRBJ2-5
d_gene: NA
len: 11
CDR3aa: CASADGVTQYF

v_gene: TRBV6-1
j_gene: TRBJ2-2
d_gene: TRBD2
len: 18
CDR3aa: CASSDMTGTRTLVGELFF

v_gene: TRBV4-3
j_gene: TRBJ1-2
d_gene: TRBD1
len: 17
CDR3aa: CASSQDEPDRANYGYTF

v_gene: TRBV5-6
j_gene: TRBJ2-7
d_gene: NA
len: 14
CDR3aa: CASSLYQQNYEQYF

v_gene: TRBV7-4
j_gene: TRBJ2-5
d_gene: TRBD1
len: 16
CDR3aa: CASSLVGTGGLETQYF

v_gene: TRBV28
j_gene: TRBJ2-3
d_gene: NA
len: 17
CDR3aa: CASSLLAGTAYTDTQYF

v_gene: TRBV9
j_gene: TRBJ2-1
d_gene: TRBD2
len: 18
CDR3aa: CASSVGTSGLSSYNEQFF

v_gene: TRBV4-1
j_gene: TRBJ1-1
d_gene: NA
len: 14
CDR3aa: CASSYGRGSTEAFF

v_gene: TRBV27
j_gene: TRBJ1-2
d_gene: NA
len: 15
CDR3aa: CASRVNRDNNYGYTF

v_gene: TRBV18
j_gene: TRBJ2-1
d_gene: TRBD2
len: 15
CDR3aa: CASSPSTSGNHEQFF

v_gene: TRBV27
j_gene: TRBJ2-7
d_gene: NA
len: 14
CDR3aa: CASSSPDSTYEQYF

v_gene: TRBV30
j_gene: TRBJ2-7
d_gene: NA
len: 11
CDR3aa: CASSTGGEQYF

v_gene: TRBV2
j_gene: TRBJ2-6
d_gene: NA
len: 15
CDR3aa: CASSGRAIGANVLTF

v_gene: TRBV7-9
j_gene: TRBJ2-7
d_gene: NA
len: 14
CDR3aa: CASSLPEPNYEQYF

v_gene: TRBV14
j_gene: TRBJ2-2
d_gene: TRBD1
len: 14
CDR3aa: CASSHRQGTGELFF

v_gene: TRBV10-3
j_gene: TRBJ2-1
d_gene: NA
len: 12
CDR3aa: CAITPRTNEQFF

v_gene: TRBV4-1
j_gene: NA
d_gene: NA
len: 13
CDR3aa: CASSQGNSYEQYF

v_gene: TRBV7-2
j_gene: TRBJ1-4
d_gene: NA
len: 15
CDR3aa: CASSLELYGRVVMFF

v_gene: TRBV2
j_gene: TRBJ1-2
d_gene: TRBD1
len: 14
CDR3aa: CANYDRGRRNGYTF

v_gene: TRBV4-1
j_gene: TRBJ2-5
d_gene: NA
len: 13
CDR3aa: CASSQDSEETQYF

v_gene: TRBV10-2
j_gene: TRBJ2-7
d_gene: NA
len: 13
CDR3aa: CASRGWGGYEQYF

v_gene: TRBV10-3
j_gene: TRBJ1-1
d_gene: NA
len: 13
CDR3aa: CAIRTGPDTEAFF